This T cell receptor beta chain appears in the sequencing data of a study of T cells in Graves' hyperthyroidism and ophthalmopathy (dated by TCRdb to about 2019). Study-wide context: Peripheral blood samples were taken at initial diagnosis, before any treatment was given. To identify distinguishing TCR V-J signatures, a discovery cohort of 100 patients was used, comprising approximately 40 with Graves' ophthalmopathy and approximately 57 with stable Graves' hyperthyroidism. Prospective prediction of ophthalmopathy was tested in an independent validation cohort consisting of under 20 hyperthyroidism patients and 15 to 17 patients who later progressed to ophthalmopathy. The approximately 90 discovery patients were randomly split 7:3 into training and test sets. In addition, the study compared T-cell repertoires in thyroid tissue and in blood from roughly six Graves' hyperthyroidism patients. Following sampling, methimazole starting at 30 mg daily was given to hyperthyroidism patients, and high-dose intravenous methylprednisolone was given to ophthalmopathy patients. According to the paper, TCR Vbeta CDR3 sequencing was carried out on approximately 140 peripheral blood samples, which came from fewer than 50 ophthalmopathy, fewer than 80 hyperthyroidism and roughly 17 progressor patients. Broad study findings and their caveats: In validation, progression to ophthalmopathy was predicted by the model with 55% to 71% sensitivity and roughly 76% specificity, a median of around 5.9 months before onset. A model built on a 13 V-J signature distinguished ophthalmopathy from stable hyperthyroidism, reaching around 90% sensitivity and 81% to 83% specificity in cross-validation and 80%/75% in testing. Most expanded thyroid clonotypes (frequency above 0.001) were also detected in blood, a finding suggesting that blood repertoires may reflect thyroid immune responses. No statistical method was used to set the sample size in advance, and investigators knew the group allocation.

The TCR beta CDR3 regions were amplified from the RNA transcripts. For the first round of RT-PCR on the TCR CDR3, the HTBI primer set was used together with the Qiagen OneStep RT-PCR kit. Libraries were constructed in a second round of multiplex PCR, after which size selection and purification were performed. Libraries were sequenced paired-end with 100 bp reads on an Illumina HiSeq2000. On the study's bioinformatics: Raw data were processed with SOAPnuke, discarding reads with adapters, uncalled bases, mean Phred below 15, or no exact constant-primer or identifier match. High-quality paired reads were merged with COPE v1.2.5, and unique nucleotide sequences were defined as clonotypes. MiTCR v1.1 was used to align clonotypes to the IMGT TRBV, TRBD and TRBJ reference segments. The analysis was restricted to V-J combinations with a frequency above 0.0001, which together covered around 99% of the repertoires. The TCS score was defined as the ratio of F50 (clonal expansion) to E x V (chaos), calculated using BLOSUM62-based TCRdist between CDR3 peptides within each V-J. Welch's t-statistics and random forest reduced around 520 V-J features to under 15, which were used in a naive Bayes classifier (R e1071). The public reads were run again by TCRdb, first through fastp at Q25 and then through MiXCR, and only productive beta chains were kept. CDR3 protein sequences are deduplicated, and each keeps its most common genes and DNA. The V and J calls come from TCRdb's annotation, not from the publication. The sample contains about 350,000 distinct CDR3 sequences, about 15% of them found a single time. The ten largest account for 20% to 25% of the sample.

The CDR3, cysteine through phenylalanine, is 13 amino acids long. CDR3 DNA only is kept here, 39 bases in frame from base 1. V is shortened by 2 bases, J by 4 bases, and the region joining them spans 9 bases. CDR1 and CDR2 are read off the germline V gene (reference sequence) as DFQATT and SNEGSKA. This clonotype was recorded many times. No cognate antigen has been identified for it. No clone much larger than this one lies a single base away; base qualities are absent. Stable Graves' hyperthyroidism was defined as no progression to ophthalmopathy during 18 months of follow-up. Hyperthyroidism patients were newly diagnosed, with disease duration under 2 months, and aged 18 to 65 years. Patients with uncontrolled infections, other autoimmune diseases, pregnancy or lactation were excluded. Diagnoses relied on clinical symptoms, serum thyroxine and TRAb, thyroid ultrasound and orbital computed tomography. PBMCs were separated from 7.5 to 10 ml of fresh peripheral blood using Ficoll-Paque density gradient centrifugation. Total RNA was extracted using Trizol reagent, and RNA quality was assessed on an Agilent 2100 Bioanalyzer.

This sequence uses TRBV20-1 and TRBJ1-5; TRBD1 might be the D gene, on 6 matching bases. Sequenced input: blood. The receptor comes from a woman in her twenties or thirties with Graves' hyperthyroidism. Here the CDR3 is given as CSARQGNNQPQHF. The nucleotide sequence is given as TGCAGTGCTAGACAGGGGAATAATCAGCCCCAGCATTTT.